This TCR beta chain appears in the sequencing data of a study of T cell clones after liver transplantation. Study overall: Post-transplant blood was tracked for graft-donor-reactive T cell clones identified in a pre-transplant mixed lymphocyte reaction.

In regard to this clone: What it recognizes is unknown.

The assay was immunoSEQ multiplex PCR, and TCRdb's table has in-frame clones only and misses some. The sample has about 100,000 clones, roughly four fifths seen once. Findings of the study overall: Migration into the graft, not deletion, may explain lost graft donor-reactive T cells. Small, mixed patient groups and varying post-transplant times limit these conclusions. Low donor cell numbers restricted donor-reactive repertoire measurement in two subjects.

The CDR3 has 14 amino acids. The germline V and J ends were trimmed by 0 bases and 2 bases, with 7 bases remaining between them. Looked up from germline, CDR1 is SGHAT and CDR2 is FQNNGV. This receptor was obtained from a human donor who received a liver transplant. The chain recombines TRBV11-2 with TRBJ2-5; no clear D gene. Sequenced here: CD4+ T cells from blood, sampled before liver transplant. The CDR3 protein is CASSLDSRQETQYF. The CDR3 nucleotides read TGTGCCAGCAGCTTAGATAGTCGGCAAGAGACCCAGTACTTC.